This TCR beta chain emerged from a study of T cells in Graves' hyperthyroidism and ophthalmopathy. Comments on this clonotype: Antigen specificity is unknown.

The TCR beta CDR3 regions underwent amplification using RNA transcripts as the source. When the TCR CDR3 underwent first-round RT-PCR, the HTBI primer set was used. TCRdb re-called the multiplex PCR reads with MiXCR, one entry per CDR3 protein. The sample yields 600,000 or so distinct CDR3 sequences, about half seen once. General study findings and limits: Blood also carried most thyroid clonotypes expanded above 0.001.

Trimming stripped 4 bases from V and 0 bases from J, with 13 bases between. Germline V gene lookup returns CDR1 WSHSY and CDR2 SAAADI. The CDR3 loop spans 16 amino acids. Stable disease denoted Graves' hyperthyroidism without ophthalmopathy progression within 18 months. Exclusion of a patient resulted from uncontrolled infection, other autoimmune disease, pregnancy or lactation. The chain is built from TRBV10-2 and TRBJ1-3; TRBD1 might be the D (5 bases). Input material: peripheral blood or thyroid tissue (not recorded which). The sequence came from a woman between 18 and 29 years old with Graves' hyperthyroidism. As DNA, the CDR3 is TGCGCCAGCAGTGTTGACAGCTCTTTCTCTGGAAACACCATATATTTT. It encodes CASSVDSSFSGNTIYF.